These 24 T cell receptor beta chains were all obtained from the same sample, sequenced in a study of regulatory T cells in long-lasting Graves disease. The time point was: newly diagnosed GD, antithyroid drugs for less than 3 months. The TCR library was made from RNA extracted from PBMCs. iRepertoire HTBI primers and Arm-PCR of CDR3 regions built TCR beta libraries. TCRdb redid the calling of the multiplex PCR reads with MiXCR, one entry per CDR3 protein. The sample carries approximately 440,000 distinct CDR3 sequences, 15% to 20% recorded once. These data are also associated with another study on T cells in Graves' hyperthyroidism and ophthalmopathy.

The starting material was peripheral blood mononuclear cells (PBMCs), obtained at new diagnosis, from a patient treated with antithyroid drugs. The receptors originated from a man aged 40-50 years with Graves disease.

This clonotype was picked up a small number of times. V and J are TRBV7-9 and TRBJ2-5; weak D call: TRBD2 (6 bases). There are 14 residues in the CDR3. Germline CDR1 is SEHNR and CDR2 is FQNEAQ (reference sequence). The V end lost 8 bases, the J end lost 5 bases, and 18 bases lay between the germline ends. The CDR3, as DNA: TGTGCCAGCCCCTCCCTCGGGGGATTGGAGACCCAGTACTTC. This sequence encodes CASPSLGGLETQYF.

This clonotype has ten or more counts. This rearrangement joins TRBV5-1 to TRBJ1-5, with D possibly TRBD1 on 6 matching bases. The CDR3 is 14 residues long. Per germline, CDR1 SGHRS and CDR2 YFSETQ. Trimming left V 4 bases short and J 6 bases short, with 14 bases between. The CDR3 sequence is CASSPGDAPQPQHF. CDR3 DNA: TGCGCCAGCAGCCCAGGGGACGCCCCTCAGCCCCAGCATTTT.

This clonotype was observed at least ten times. The chain joins TRBV5-1 to TRBJ1-5; D not resolved. Trimming cost V 2 bases and J 4 bases, with 7 bases left between them. The CDR3 has 13 amino acids. Looked up from germline, CDR1 is SGHRS and CDR2 is YFSETQ. The CDR3 protein is CASSFEGNQPQHF. CDR3 DNA sequence: TGCGCCAGCAGCTTTGAGGGAAATCAGCCCCAGCATTTT.

This rearrangement joins TRBV28 to TRBJ1-6; 7 nucleotides line up with TRBD1. CDR3 length: 15 residues. V was clipped by 1 base and J by 10 bases; unmatched bases: 7. Germline CDR1 and CDR2: MDHEN and SYDVKM. The CDR3 sequence is CASSLLGTEGSPLHF. CDR3 in DNA: TGTGCCAGCAGTTTATTGGGGACAGAGGGCTCACCCCTCCACTTT.

The table lists this clonotype with a few counts. The V gene is TRBV20-1, the J gene TRBJ2-7; D may be TRBD1 (5 bases). This CDR3 is 15 amino acids long. Germline CDR1 and CDR2: DFQATT and SNEGSKA (reference sequence). Trimming stripped 0 bases from V and 3 bases from J, with 15 bases between. In DNA form, the CDR3 reads TGCAGTGCTAGAGATCGACAGTACAAATACTACGAGCAGTACTTC. This translates into CSARDRQYKYYEQYF.

This clonotype was recorded many times. J is TRBJ2-5 and V is TRBV27; TRBD2 aligns across 8 bases. Germline V gene sequence: CDR1 MNHEY, CDR2 SMNVEV (reference sequence). The J segment lost 2 bases and the V segment lost 5 bases, leaving 10 bases of the junction unmatched. This CDR3 contains 16 residues. In DNA form, the CDR3 reads TGTGCCAGCAGTCCGCTAGCGGGTCGGTCGCAAGAGACCCAGTACTTC. It translates to CASSPLAGRSQETQYF.

This clonotype was recorded at least ten times. This chain connects TRBV12-3 or TRBV12-4 to TRBJ1-2, with 9 bases identical to TRBD1. Trimming removed 6 bases from V and 2 bases from J; junction bases left unmatched: 4. The CDR3 length is 14 residues. The CDR3 reads CASSQGQGNYGYTF. CDR3 nucleotides: TGTGCCAGCAGCCAGGGACAGGGAAACTATGGCTACACCTTC.

This clonotype showed up many times. V and J are TRBV20-1 and TRBJ2-7; 8 bases match TRBD2. The end of the DNA is better explained by TRBJ2-5, so the J call may be wrong. The CDR3 has 15 residues. CDR1 is DFQATT, CDR2 SNEGSKA, per germline (reference sequence). The CDR3 sequence is CSASDGRVREETQYF. CDR3 coding DNA: TGCAGTGCTAGCGACGGGAGGGTGAGGGAAGAGACCCAGTACTTC.

This rearrangement joins TRBV27 to TRBJ2-1, with a possible D match to TRBD2 (6 bases). From germline, CDR1 is MNHEY and CDR2 SMNVEV (reference sequence). V lost 7 bases, J lost 5 bases, and 18 bases lay in between. The CDR3 totals 15 residues. CDR3 DNA sequence: TGTGCCAGCACCTCTACCCGGGGGAGACACAATGAGCAGTTCTTC. This encodes CASTSTRGRHNEQFF.

There are a few counts of this clonotype. The V gene is TRBV28, the J gene TRBJ2-2; 15 bases fit TRBD2. CDR1 and CDR2 from the germline V gene are MDHEN and SYDVKM. The V segment lost 6 bases and the J segment 6 bases; nucleotides outside the gene matches: 11. CDR3 length: 18 residues. CDR3 region: CASRPHPGLAGGSGELFF. The DNA of the CDR3 is TGTGCCAGCAGACCCCACCCGGGACTAGCGGGAGGATCCGGGGAGCTGTTTTTT. Full variable domain (remainder filled in from reference TRBV28 and TRBJ2-2): DVKVTQSSRYLVKRTGEKVFLECVQDMDHENMFWYRQDPGLGLRLIYFSYDVKMKEKGDIPEGYSVSREKKERFSLILESASTNQTSMYLCASRPHPGLAGGSGELFFGEGSRLTVL.

Ten or more counts support this clonotype. J is TRBJ2-1 and V is TRBV2; D not resolved. V was shortened by 7 bases and J by 4 bases, with 11 bases between the two germline ends. This CDR3 region has 13 residues. Germline V CDR1 and CDR2: SNHLY, FYNNEI. CDR3 region: CASTQHGYNEQFF. DNA of the CDR3: TGTGCCAGCACCCAGCACGGATACAATGAGCAGTTCTTC.

A word on this clonotype: A far larger clone differs by one base, so this is likely a read error. V and J are TRBV6-5 and TRBJ2-7; 10 nucleotides agree with TRBD1. Germline values: CDR1 MNHEY, CDR2 SVGAGI. With V trimmed by 4 bases and J by 8 bases, 14 bases remained unmatched. The CDR3 totals 16 residues. The CDR3 region is CASSLSTGTGASKQYF. The CDR3 nucleotides read TGTGCCAGCAGTTTATCAACCGGGACAGGGGCGAGCAAGCAGTACTTC.

The chain is built from TRBV29-1 and TRBJ2-3, with a tentative D call TRBD2 (5 bases). V was clipped by 3 bases and J by 4 bases, with 5 bases between them. The germline CDR1 and CDR2 sequences are SQVTM and ANQGSEA. The CDR3 consists of 11 residues. The CDR3 sequence: CSVERADTQYF. The CDR3, as DNA: TGCAGCGTTGAGCGGGCAGATACGCAGTATTTT.

This clonotype was observed at least ten times. The V call is TRBV3-1, the J call TRBJ2-5; 7 nucleotides align to TRBD1. The CDR3 has 16 residues. Germline V lookup: CDR1 LGHDT, CDR2 YNNKEL (reference sequence). J gave up 3 bases and V 3 bases, and 10 bases lay outside the gene matches. CDR3 DNA: TGTGCCAGCAGCCAGGTCACTTCGGGACAGAAAGAGACCCAGTACTTC. Translating gives CASSQVTSGQKETQYF.

The V call is TRBV28, the J call TRBJ1-1; 7 positions agree with TRBD1. V lost 4 bases, J lost 4 bases, and 9 bases stayed unmatched. Germline V gene lookup returns CDR1 MDHEN and CDR2 SYDVKM. CDR3 length equals 15 residues. As DNA, the CDR3 is TGTGCCAGCAGTTCGCCAAAGGGGGCCGGCACTGAAGCTTTCTTT. Encoded protein: CASSSPKGAGTEAFF.

As for this clonotype: At one boundary the junction diverges from the germline segment, which might be a read error. The chain uses TRBV5-1 and TRBJ2-3, with 10 bases matching TRBD2. Germline loops: CDR1 SGHRS, CDR2 YFSETQ. The CDR3 loop spans 16 amino acids. The CDR3 DNA reads TGCGCCAGCAGCTTGGTTAGCGGGAGGATAACAGATACGCGGTATTTT. This codes for CASSLVSGRITDTRYF.

This clonotype was counted many times. This rearrangement joins TRBV3-1 to TRBJ2-2; D unresolved. Between the trimmed V and J ends, which lost 4 bases and 2 bases, there was a span of 8 bases. The CDR3 has 14 amino acids. Germline values: CDR1 LGHDT, CDR2 YNNKEL (reference sequence). This CDR3 reads CASSPSHNTGELFF. The CDR3 coding sequence is TGTGCCAGCAGCCCGTCCCATAACACCGGGGAGCTGTTTTTT. The full variable domain, rest sourced from reference TRBV3-1 and TRBJ2-2, is DTAVSQTPKYLVTQMGNDKSIKCEQNLGHDTMYWYKQDSKKFLKIMFSYNNKELIINETVPNRFSPKSPDKAHLNLHINSLELGDSAVYFCASSPSHNTGELFFGEGSRLTVL.

The sample holds a few counts of this clonotype. The genes are TRBV12-3 or TRBV12-4 and TRBJ2-3; possibly TRBD1 for D (6 bases). Trimming removed 5 bases at V and 14 bases at J, with 26 bases between. The CDR3 runs 15 residues. CDR3 sequence reads: CASSPTGSVSTGWYF. The CDR3 DNA reads TGTGCCAGCAGTCCCACTGGTTCGGTTTCTACAGGGTGGTATTTT.

This clonotype was seen many times. The CDR3 DNA follows: TGTGCCAGCACGCGGGGGAGGGACGAGCAGTACTTC. Translated: CASTRGRDEQYF. The chain couples TRBV6-2 or TRBV6-3 to TRBJ2-7, with 7 nucleotides matching TRBD2. Germline CDR1 is MNHEY and CDR2 is SVGEGT. The CDR3 is 12 residues long. Losses at the gene ends were 7 bases for V and 5 bases for J; bases not matched to a gene: 5.

As to this clonotype: The junction shows a germline mismatch at one end, possibly a read error. This chain uses TRBV28 with TRBJ1-3, with D possibly TRBD1 on 5 matching bases. There are 16 residues in the CDR3. Germline lookup yields CDR1 MDHEN and CDR2 SYDVKM. The CDR3 DNA follows: TGTGCCGGCAGTTTAGGAGGGGCCCTCTCTGGAAACACCATATATTTT. Translation: CAGSLGGALSGNTIYF.

This clonotype was counted at least ten times. The chain employs TRBV11-3 and TRBJ2-5, with 11 bases identical to TRBD2. V lost 4 bases and J lost 1; bases outside the gene matches: 5. Germline assignment: CDR1 SGHNT and CDR2 YENEEA. CDR3 length: 16 residues. CDR3 sequence reads: CASSWLAGGGQETQYF. The CDR3 nucleotides read TGTGCCAGCAGCTGGCTAGCGGGAGGAGGCCAAGAGACCCAGTACTTC.

There are many counts of this clonotype. The V gene is TRBV11-2, the J gene TRBJ2-5; D unclear. CDR1 is SGHAT, CDR2 FQNNGV, per germline. This CDR3 comprises 13 residues. Trimming took off 1 base at V and 4 bases at J, with 7 bases between the two ends. The CDR3 coding sequence is TGTGCCAGCAGCTTAGTCAGGCGAGAGACCCAGTACTTC. This translates into CASSLVRRETQYF.

The sample holds a few counts of this clonotype. This sequence joins TRBV7-9 and TRBJ1-2; weak D call: TRBD1 (5 bases). The CDR3 runs to 16 residues. Germline assignment: CDR1 SEHNR and CDR2 FQNEAQ (reference sequence). V was shortened by 5 bases and J by 4 bases, with 20 bases between the two germline ends. The CDR3 DNA reads as TGTGCCAGCAGCCACACGATTTTGACAGCCTCCTATGGCTACACCTTC. Residues: CASSHTILTASYGYTF.

This clonotype has a count of ten or more. The V gene is TRBV24-1, the J gene TRBJ2-3; D perhaps matches TRBD2 (5 bases). The CDR3 consists of 15 residues. Trimming took off 2 bases at V and 0 bases at J, with 8 bases between the two ends. Germline CDR1 KGHDR, CDR2 SFDVKD. The CDR3 DNA sequence: TGTGCCACCAGTGATTCCGGGGTGAGCACAGATACGCAGTATTTT. It translates to CATSDSGVSTDTQYF.